A single sample is the source of the 25 T cell receptor beta chains below, sequenced in a study of CD4 and CD8 cells across lung adenocarcinoma regions. MiXCR, run by TCRdb on the PCR reads, gives a single entry per CDR3 protein. The repertoire includes some 19,000 distinct CDR3 sequences, around 50% of them detected once, and under 35% sits in the top ten. The material sequenced was CD8+ T cells from the center of a lung tumor. The receptors were sampled from a female donor with lung adenocarcinoma. The CD4 and CD8 labels of this study may be unreliable.

The table lists this clonotype with a few counts. The rearrangement joins TRBV7-2 to TRBJ1-5; possible D gene TRBD1, 5 bases. Between the trimmed V and J ends, which lost 8 bases and 1 base, there was a span of 6 bases. This CDR3 has 12 amino acids. Per germline, CDR1 SGHTA and CDR2 FQGNSA. This CDR3 is CASGGSNQPQHF. The CDR3 coding sequence is TGTGCCAGCGGGGGGAGCAATCAGCCCCAGCATTTT.

As to this clonotype: Germline is not matched at one junction end, which may reflect a read error. The chain employs TRBV27 and TRBJ2-5; 7 nucleotides agree with TRBD1. The CDR3 is 15 residues long. Germline loops: CDR1 MNHEY, CDR2 SMNVEV (reference sequence). The CDR3: CARGQGVGHPETQYF. The CDR3 DNA is TGTGCCAGGGGGCAGGGGGTAGGACACCCAGAGACGCAGTACTTC.

This chain uses TRBV7-2 with TRBJ2-5; D is undetermined. In germline, CDR1 is SGHTA, CDR2 FQGNSA. Trimming took 5 bases from V and 1 from J, leaving 11 bases between them. The CDR3 consists of 14 residues. The CDR3 protein is CASSLPGIQETQYF. The DNA for the CDR3 is TGTGCCAGCAGCCTCCCGGGTATCCAAGAGACCCAGTACTTC.

V gene TRBV6-1 combines with J gene TRBJ2-1; 10 bases map to TRBD1. The junction had 3 bases not matched to a gene; V was cut back by 7 bases and J by 12 bases. Germline-derived CDR1 and CDR2 are MNHNS and SASEGT. The CDR3 loop spans 11 amino acids. The DNA for the CDR3 is TGTGCCAGCAAAAGACAGGGGGCGCAGTTCTTC. Its protein is CASKRQGAQFF.

This chain connects TRBV7-3 to TRBJ2-5; TRBD2 matches at 9 bases. The end of the DNA aligns better with TRBJ2-7, so the J call may be wrong. The CDR3 spans 14 residues. Germline CDR1 reads SGHTA; CDR2 reads FQGTGA. CDR3 in DNA: TGTGCCAGGGATAGCGGGAGTTTGGCCTACGAGCAGTACGTC. Translating it yields CARDSGSLAYEQYV.

This clonotype was picked up many times. The rearrangement links TRBV7-3 to TRBJ2-3, with D possibly being TRBD1 (6 bases). V dropped 5 bases and J dropped 4 bases, with 10 bases sitting between them. Germline V CDR1 and CDR2: SGHTA, FQGTGA. The CDR3 length is 13 residues. The CDR3 loop reads CASSATGPDTQYF. The CDR3, as DNA: TGTGCCAGCAGCGCAACAGGGCCAGATACGCAGTATTTT. Looking up the rest from reference TRBV7-3 and TRBJ2-3 gives the full variable domain: GAGVSQTPSNKVTEKGKYVELRCDPISGHTALYWYRQSLGQGPEFLIYFQGTGAADDSGLPNDRFFAVRPEGSVSTLKIQRTERGDSAVYLCASSATGPDTQYFGPGTRLTVL.

The gene calls are TRBV25-1 and TRBJ2-2; D is uncertain. Between the trimmed V and J ends, which lost 3 bases and 1 base, there was a span of 12 bases. This CDR3 contains 16 residues. Germline V gene sequence: CDR1 MGHDK, CDR2 SYGVNS. This CDR3 reads CASSDQADRNTGELFF. Written as DNA, the CDR3 is TGTGCCAGCAGTGACCAGGCAGACCGGAACACCGGGGAGCTGTTTTTT.

The table lists this clonotype with a few counts. The junction shows a germline mismatch at one end, possibly a read error. J is TRBJ2-1 and V is TRBV30; D unclear. Germline V gene sequence: CDR1 GTSNPN, CDR2 SVGIG (reference sequence). The CDR3 is 23 residues long. The CDR3 spells CAWPQLLSLLQIPRSLEHAKVHW. CDR3 bases: TGTGCCTGGCCTCAACTTCTTTCTTTACTCCAGATTCCTCGGAGCCTTGAACATGCTAAAGTACACTGG. The full variable domain, rest sourced from reference TRBV30 and TRBJ2-1, is SQTIHQWPATLVQPVGSPLSLECTVEGTSNPNLYWYRQAAGRGLQLLFYSVGIGQISSEVPQNLSASRPQDRQFILSSKKLLLSDSGFYLCAWPQLLSLLQIPRSLEHAKVHWGPGTRLTVL.

This chain joins TRBV6-5 and TRBJ2-3; TRBD2 agrees at 9 bases. The J segment lost 6 bases and the V segment lost 4 bases, leaving 8 bases of the junction unmatched. CDR1 MNHEY and CDR2 SVGAGI come from the germline V gene. This CDR3 is built from 15 residues. The CDR3 loop reads CASSLRGRAPDTQYF. In DNA, the CDR3 is TGTGCCAGCAGTTTGCGCGGGAGGGCCCCGGATACGCAGTATTTT.

A word on this clonotype: This may be a read error, as it is one base from a much larger clone. The chain recombines TRBV7-2 with TRBJ2-4; possible D gene TRBD2, 7 bases. V dropped 4 bases and J dropped 15 bases, with 19 bases sitting between them. The CDR3 length is 13 residues. Germline-derived CDR1 and CDR2 are SGHTA and FQGNSA. The CDR3 spells CASSWGGGGGSYF. DNA for the CDR3: TGTGCCAGCAGCTGGGGGGGTGGAGGGGGATCGTACTTC.

The chain employs TRBV2 and TRBJ2-1; TRBD2 aligns across 9 bases. CDR3 length equals 14 residues. V shed 9 bases, J shed 8 bases, and the junction held 11 bases outside the gene matches. Per the germline V gene, CDR1 is SNHLY and CDR2 is FYNNEI. CDR3 in amino acids: CASEGLAGIDEQFF. DNA for the CDR3: TGTGCCAGTGAGGGGCTAGCGGGAATCGATGAGCAGTTCTTC. Together with reference TRBV2 and TRBJ2-1, the CDR3 gives the full variable domain: EPEVTQTPSHQVTQMGQEVILRCVPISNHLYFYWYRQILGQKVEFLVSFYNNEISEKSEIFDDQFSVERPDGSNFTLKIRSTKLEDSAMYFCASEGLAGIDEQFFGPGTRLTVL.

This clonotype is categorized as medium-sized (0.01 to 0.1%). The chain uses TRBV6-5 and TRBJ2-4, with a possible D match to TRBD1 (8 bases). This CDR3 comprises 15 residues. V dropped 6 bases and J dropped 2 bases, with 14 bases sitting between them. CDR1 and CDR2 (germline): MNHEY, SVGAGI. CDR3: CASSTGGGTKNIQYF. The CDR3 DNA reads as TGTGCCAGCAGCACAGGGGGGGGGACCAAAAACATTCAGTACTTC.

The J gene is TRBJ2-1, the V gene TRBV18; 8 bases agree with TRBD2. J gave up 4 bases and V 3 bases, and 8 bases lay outside the gene matches. Germline V gene sequence: CDR1 KGHSH, CDR2 LQKENI. There are 16 residues in the CDR3. The CDR3 reads CASSPLDSGTYNEQFF. Written as DNA, the CDR3 is TGTGCCAGCTCACCGCTTGATAGCGGGACGTACAATGAGCAGTTCTTC.

This clonotype was seen a handful of times. The V and J genes are TRBV20-1 and TRBJ2-1, with 9 bases lining up with TRBD1. The assigned J gene may be wrong: the sequence end matches TRBJ2-7 better. The CDR3 covers 15 residues. Per the germline V gene, CDR1 is DFQATT and CDR2 is SNEGSKA (reference sequence). The CDR3 nucleotides are TGCAGTGCTAAAGCGCCGGGACAGGGTGTCCACGAGCAGTACTTC. Protein product: CSAKAPGQGVHEQYF.

This chain connects TRBV6-1 to TRBJ2-4; 8 bases line up with TRBD1. J gave up 7 bases and V 7 bases, and 9 bases lay outside the gene matches. Germline CDR1 and CDR2: MNHNS and SASEGT. This CDR3 contains 14 residues. The CDR3 reads CASTPDRVSNIQYF. The DNA for the CDR3 is TGTGCCAGCACCCCGGACAGGGTTTCGAACATTCAGTACTTC.

The V gene is TRBV27, the J gene TRBJ2-1; perhaps TRBD2 as D (5 bases). With the DNA end fitting TRBJ2-7 better, the J assignment may be wrong. Germline V gives CDR1 MNHEY, CDR2 SMNVEV (reference sequence). This CDR3 comprises 14 residues. The CDR3 region is CASSGNGDEETQYF. The CDR3 DNA reads as TGTGCCAGCAGCGGGAACGGTGACGAAGAGACGCAGTACTTC.

V and J are TRBV6-5 and TRBJ2-5; 13 bases agree with TRBD2. Judging by the DNA end, TRBJ2-1 fits better; the J call may be wrong. This CDR3 has 15 residues. Germline values: CDR1 MNHEY, CDR2 SVGAGI. In DNA, the CDR3 is TGTGCCAGCAGTTACGGGACTAGCGGGAAGAATGAGCAGTTCTTC. Translating it yields CASSYGTSGKNEQFF.

V and J are TRBV6-1 and TRBJ1-2; the D is unclear. V lost 2 bases and J 7 bases, leaving 2 bases between the germline ends. CDR1 is MNHNS, CDR2 SASEGT, per germline. The length of the CDR3 is 10 residues. As DNA, the CDR3 is TGTGCCAGCAGTGAAATTGGCTACACCTTC. As protein: CASSEIGYTF.

V usage is TRBV4-1 and J usage is TRBJ2-5; D is unresolved. This CDR3 is 14 amino acids long. Trimming cost V 0 bases and J 1 base, with 6 bases left between them. Germline loops: CDR1 MGHRA, CDR2 YSYEKL. In DNA, the CDR3 is TGCGCCAGCAGCCAAGACTCGTTCCAAGAGACCCAGTACTTC. Translation gives CASSQDSFQETQYF.

The chain carries TRBV6-1 and TRBJ2-1; TRBD2 aligns across 9 bases. Trimming cost V 8 bases and J 3 bases; bases outside gene matches: 14. CDR3 length equals 17 residues. The germline CDR1 and CDR2 sequences are MNHNS and SASEGT. CDR3 loop: CASQSGGGGRVYNEQFF. Written as DNA, the CDR3 is TGTGCCAGCCAATCAGGTGGGGGCGGGAGGGTCTACAATGAGCAGTTCTTC.

This clonotype was recorded a few times. The V and J genes are TRBV15 and TRBJ2-5; no definite D call. V gave up 0 bases and J gave up 5 bases, with 4 bases separating them. The CDR3 runs 12 residues. Germline CDR1 LNHNV, CDR2 YYDKDF (reference sequence). The CDR3 coding sequence is TGTGCCACCAGCAGAGAGGAGGAGACCCAGTACTTC. Translated, it gives CATSREEETQYF. Looking up the rest from reference TRBV15 and TRBJ2-5 gives the full variable domain: DAMVIQNPRYQVTQFGKPVTLSCSQTLNHNVMYWYQQKSSQAPKLLFHYYDKDFNNEADTPDNFQSRRPNTSFCFLDIRSPGLGDTAMYLCATSREEETQYFGPGTRLLVL.

The genes are TRBV7-9 and TRBJ2-1; D may be TRBD1 (6 bases). There are 13 residues in the CDR3. The V and J ends lost 6 bases and 5 bases respectively, with 11 bases between them. Germline CDR1 reads SEHNR; CDR2 reads FQNEAQ (reference sequence). The CDR3 here is CASRHQGNNEQFF. The CDR3 region has the DNA TGTGCCAGCAGACATCAGGGGAACAATGAGCAGTTCTTC.

This clonotype was picked up a small number of times. The chain recombines TRBV6-5 with TRBJ1-2; D is undetermined. This CDR3 region has 15 residues. Germline values: CDR1 MNHEY, CDR2 SVGAGI. V was clipped by 2 bases and J by 0 bases, with 10 bases between them. CDR3 amino acids: CASSYTPSSNYGYTF. CDR3 nucleotide sequence: TGTGCCAGCAGTTACACACCCTCCTCTAACTATGGCTACACCTTC.

This clonotype is medium-sized. The chain joins TRBV6-5 to TRBJ2-1, with a tentative D call TRBD1 (6 bases). The V end lost 5 bases, the J end lost 6 bases, and 17 bases lay between the germline ends. CDR3 length: 15 amino acids. Germline assignment: CDR1 MNHEY and CDR2 SVGAGI. CDR3 coding DNA: TGTGCCAGCAGTAGATCAGGGAGAGGGGGCAATGAGCAGTTCTTC. Its protein is CASSRSGRGGNEQFF.

Of note for this clonotype: At one of its ends the junction is not consistent with the germline gene, which may arise from a read error. The V gene is TRBV10-1, the J gene TRBJ2-1; D is unresolved. Germline loops: CDR1 WNHNN, CDR2 SYGVQD (reference sequence). The CDR3 consists of 14 residues. The CDR3 nucleotides are TGCGCCAGCAGTGAGCTGGTGAGCAGAGATGTGCGGTTTTTC. Protein sequence: CASSELVSRDVRFF.